The entry below describes one T cell receptor beta chain. Its specificity is not known. Primers for the PCR totalled 60 Vbeta and 13 Jbeta. The data were produced by immunoSEQ multiplex PCR, yet TCRdb's version contains in-frame clones alone and is incomplete. The repertoire holds around 170,000 clones, with around 81% as singletons. The CDR3 spans 10 residues. Germline CDR1 SNHLY, CDR2 FYNNEI. V gave up 4 bases and J gave up 9 bases, with 4 bases separating them. This entry comes from a study of cytomegalovirus exposure and HLA in healthy donors. Study-level background: Inside one of the first data releases sat about 85 million unique TCRs taken from HLA-typed donors. Notes on the study in general: Later analysis revealed greater clonal expansion in HLA-associated TCR beta chains than in equally common others. Later on, analysis showed that most CMV-associated TCR beta chains appeared to be HLA-restricted.

Sequencing was carried out using PBMCs. The chain combines TRBV2 with TRBJ2-1; the D is unclear. The TCR was taken from a man in his forties or fifties in good health and CMV-seronegative. As DNA, the CDR3 is TGTGCCAGCAGTGCCAGTGAGCAGTTCTTC. This sequence encodes CASSASEQFF.